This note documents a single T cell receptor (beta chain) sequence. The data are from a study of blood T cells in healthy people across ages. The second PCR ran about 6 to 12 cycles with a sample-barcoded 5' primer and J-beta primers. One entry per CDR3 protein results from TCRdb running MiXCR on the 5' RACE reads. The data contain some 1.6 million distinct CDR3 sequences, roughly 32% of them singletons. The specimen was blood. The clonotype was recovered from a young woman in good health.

As DNA, the CDR3 is TGTGCCAGCAGTGTCGTCGGGACAGGGGACTACGAGCAGTACTTC. The encoded protein is CASSVVGTGDYEQYF. This chain joins TRBV25-1 and TRBJ2-7, with 10 bases lining up with TRBD1. CDR3 length equals 15 residues. Germline loops: CDR1 MGHDK, CDR2 SYGVNS. V dropped 4 bases and J dropped 3; count of bases not matched to a gene: 6.